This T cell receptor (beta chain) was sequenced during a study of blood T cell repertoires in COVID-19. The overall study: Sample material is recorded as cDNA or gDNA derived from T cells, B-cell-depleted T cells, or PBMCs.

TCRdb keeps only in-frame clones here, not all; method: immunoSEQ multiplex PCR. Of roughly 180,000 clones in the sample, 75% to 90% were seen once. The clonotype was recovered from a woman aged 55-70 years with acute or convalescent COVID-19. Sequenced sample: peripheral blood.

DNA of the CDR3: TGTGCCAGCAGCGGGGCAGGCGTCACTGAAGCTTTCTTT. Amino acids: CASSGAGVTEAFF. This chain joins TRBV3-1 (or the pseudogene TRBV3-2) and TRBJ1-1, with a weak D call TRBD1 (5 bases). Trimming removed 5 bases from V and 4 bases from J, with 11 bases in between. Germline V gives CDR1 LGHDT, CDR2 YNNKEL (reference sequence). The CDR3 contains 13 residues.